This TCR beta chain appears in the sequencing data of a study of CD8 T cells in ankylosing spondylitis. The study's findings and limits: Seemingly distinctive of ankylosing spondylitis blood was a TCR beta motif formed by eight highly homologous variants.

Using its own MiXCR run on the 5' RACE reads, TCRdb lists one record per CDR3 protein. The table records under 950,000 distinct CDR3 sequences, around 20% of them present only once. V lost 4 bases and J lost 0, with 12 bases in between. The CDR3 length is 15 residues. Germline CDR1 is SGHVS and CDR2 is FQNEAQ. This clonotype was counted a few times. The antigen remains unidentified. The specimen was blood, either unsorted or a sorted T cell fraction (not recorded which). The chain recombines TRBV7-8 with TRBJ1-1, with D hard to call. The sequence was obtained from a male donor with ankylosing spondylitis. The CDR3 DNA follows: TGTGCCAGCAGCTACTCCCTGACGATGAACACTGAAGCTTTCTTT. It encodes CASSYSLTMNTEAFF.